The T cell receptor (beta chain) under discussion was sequenced for a study of T cell responses to AZD1222 COVID-19 vaccine. Second-dose timings of about 4 or about 12 weeks were pooled. The table came from immunoSEQ multiplex PCR; TCRdb's copy has only in-frame clones and leaves some out. The sample consists of roughly 110,000 clones, under 95% of them appearing once. Germline lookup yields CDR1 MNHEY and CDR2 SMNVEV (reference sequence). The ends were cut back, 2 bases at V and 2 bases at J, with 10 bases in the middle. The CDR3 covers 15 residues. The V and J genes are TRBV27 and TRBJ1-5, with D maybe TRBD1 (6 bases). The source material was peripheral blood, sampled 28 days after the second AZD1222 dose. This sequence originates from an adult who received the AZD1222 COVID-19 vaccine. The CDR3 loop reads CASSLGGFGNQPQHF. The DNA for the CDR3 is TGTGCCAGCAGTTTAGGGGGCTTTGGCAATCAGCCCCAGCATTTT.